These T cell receptor beta chains were read from a single sample in a study of CD8+ T cells in alopecia areata. Using immunoSEQ multiplex PCR, the repertoire was profiled, and TCRdb retains in-frame clones only, with some absent. Among 150,000 to 200,000 clones listed, roughly 60% were seen once. Sequenced: CD4+ T cells sorted from blood. These receptors originate from a human donor in good health. Both conserved end residues are part of each CDR3. The order of the fields is D gene, J gene, clone size, V gene, CDR3 DNA, CDR3 protein. The D gene is left open where the match is weak. A row's size may be missing; if present it is once, few, many or a size class.

>.|TRBJ2-2|.|TRBV28
TGTGCCAGCCAGCCCAGGGGCACCGGGGAGCTGTTTTTT
CASQPRGTGELFF
>TRBD2|TRBJ2-7|.|TRBV2
TGTGCCAGCAGCGCTAGCGGGAGGAGCTCCTACGAGCAGTACTTC
CASSASGRSSYEQYF
>TRBD2|TRBJ2-1|few|TRBV19
TGTGCCACCAAAGCCCTAGCGGGAGGACACAATGAGCAGTTCTTC
CATKALAGGHNEQFF
>.|TRBJ2-7|.|TRBV2
TGTGCAAGCACACTGGAGTCCTACGAGCAGTACTTC
CASTLESYEQYF
>.|TRBJ2-5|.|TRBV29-1
TGCAGCGTTCTTTCAGTTCAAGAGACCCAGTACTTC
CSVLSVQETQYF
>.|TRBJ2-5|few|TRBV5-4
TGTGCCAGCAGCTTGGCCGACGGGCAAGAGACCCAGTACTTC
CASSLADGQETQYF
>.|TRBJ1-1|.|TRBV7-9
TGTGCCAGCAGCTTCCCTTGGGGTTTT
CASSFPWGF
>.|TRBJ2-7|few|TRBV29-1
TGCAGCGTTGGACAGGCCCACGAGCAGTACTTC
CSVGQAHEQYF
>TRBD1|TRBJ1-4|.|TRBV13
TGTGCCAGCAGCCGGAGAACCGGGACAGGGCATGGGGAAAAACTGTTTTTT
CASSRRTGTGHGEKLFF
>.|TRBJ2-1|.|TRBV2
TGTGCCAGCAGCTCACACTATGAGCAGTTCTTC
CASSSHYEQFF
>.|TRBJ1-2|.|TRBV5-4
TGTGCCAGCAGCTTGGACAATCTCTATGGCTACACCTTC
CASSLDNLYGYTF
>.|TRBJ2-7|.|TRBV29-1
TGCAGCGCGAAACCCAGCGGCTACGAGCAGTACTTC
CSAKPSGYEQYF
>.|TRBJ2-2|.|TRBV6-5
TGTGCCAGCAGTGCAACAACTGGGTCCGGGGAGCTGTTTTTT
CASSATTGSGELFF
>.|TRBJ1-2|few|TRBV7-9
TGTGCCAGCAGCTTAGCGGTGGCAGCCTATGGCTACACCTTC
CASSLAVAAYGYTF
>TRBD2|TRBJ2-3|.|TRBV29-1
TGCAGCGCTAGCGGGACCTCTGGCCTCACAGATACGCAGTATTTT
CSASGTSGLTDTQYF
>.|TRBJ1-1|few|TRBV5-1
TGCGCCAGCAGCTTGGTAGGTAACGAGATAAACACTGAAGCTTTCTTT
CASSLVGNEINTEAFF
>TRBD2|TRBJ2-4|few|TRBV4-1
TGCGCCAGCAGCCAAGCCACTAGCGGGAGGAGAAACATTCAGTACTTC
CASSQATSGRRNIQYF
>.|TRBJ2-4|.|TRBV7-9
TGTGCCAGCAGCTCGTCGGGGGCCGCCAAAAACATTCAGTACTTC
CASSSSGAAKNIQYF
>.|TRBJ2-3|.|TRBV30
TGTGCCTCGACGACGGTGGCACCAGATACGCAGTATTTT
CASTTVAPDTQYF
>.|TRBJ2-1|few|TRBV29-1
TGCAGCGTTGGCAGGGGCAGTTACAATGAGCAGTTCTTC
CSVGRGSYNEQFF
>.|TRBJ2-4|.|TRBV7-2
TGTGCCAGCAGCTTGCCTGAGTTGGCCAAAAACATTCAGTACTTC
CASSLPELAKNIQYF
>TRBD1|TRBJ2-6|few|TRBV18
TGTGCCAGCTCGCCACGGACAGGGGGCTCTGGGGCCAACGTCCTGACTTTC
CASSPRTGGSGANVLTF
>.|TRBJ2-3|few|TRBV29-1
TGCAGCGTCCAGACAGGCACAGATACGCAGTATTTT
CSVQTGTDTQYF
>TRBD1|TRBJ2-5|.|TRBV15
TGTGCCACCAGCAGAAATGAGGGGACAGGGGGGAGAGAGACCCAGTACTTC
CATSRNEGTGGRETQYF
>.|TRBJ2-5|.|TRBV6-1
TGTGCCAGCAGTGAAGTTCAAGAGACCCAGTACTTC
CASSEVQETQYF
>TRBD2|TRBJ2-3|few|TRBV28
TGTGCCAGCAGTTTATGGGGAGGAGCGGGAAACACAGATACGCAGTATTTT
CASSLWGGAGNTDTQYF
>TRBD2|TRBJ2-2|.|TRBV30
TGTGCCTGGAAAGGGCTAGCGGGACCCGGGGAGCTGTTTTTT
CAWKGLAGPGELFF
>TRBD2|TRBJ2-5|.|TRBV19
TGTGCCAGTAGTCTTTACGGGACTAGCGAAGAGACCCAGTACTTC
CASSLYGTSEETQYF
>.|TRBJ2-3|once|TRBV6-6
TGTGCCAGCACCGACGGACAACCCGGGGCAGATACGCAGTATTTT
CASTDGQPGADTQYF
>TRBD2|TRBJ2-1|.|TRBV29-1
TGCAGCACCGGGAGGGAACTCAATGAGCAGTTCTTC
CSTGRELNEQFF
>TRBD2|TRBJ2-3|.|TRBV11-2
TGTGCCAGCAGCTTAGAGCGGCTAGCGGGAGGGCCGTCGACAGATACGCAGTATTTT
CASSLERLAGGPSTDTQYF
>.|TRBJ2-5|once|TRBV7-2
TGTGCCAGCAGCTTAATGGCCGAGACCCAGTACTTC
CASSLMAETQYF
>TRBD2|TRBJ2-3|.|TRBV7-2
TGTGCCAGCAGCTTATCCCCTAGCGGGGGCCGGGATACGCAGTATTTT
CASSLSPSGGRDTQYF
>TRBD2|TRBJ2-1|.|TRBV4-1
TGCGCCAGCAGCCTCCGGGAGGGACTGGGGGCGAACAATGAGCAGTTCTTC
CASSLREGLGANNEQFF
>.|TRBJ1-1|.|TRBV2
TGTGCCAGCAGCCTGACTGAGAACACTGAAGCTTTCTTT
CASSLTENTEAFF